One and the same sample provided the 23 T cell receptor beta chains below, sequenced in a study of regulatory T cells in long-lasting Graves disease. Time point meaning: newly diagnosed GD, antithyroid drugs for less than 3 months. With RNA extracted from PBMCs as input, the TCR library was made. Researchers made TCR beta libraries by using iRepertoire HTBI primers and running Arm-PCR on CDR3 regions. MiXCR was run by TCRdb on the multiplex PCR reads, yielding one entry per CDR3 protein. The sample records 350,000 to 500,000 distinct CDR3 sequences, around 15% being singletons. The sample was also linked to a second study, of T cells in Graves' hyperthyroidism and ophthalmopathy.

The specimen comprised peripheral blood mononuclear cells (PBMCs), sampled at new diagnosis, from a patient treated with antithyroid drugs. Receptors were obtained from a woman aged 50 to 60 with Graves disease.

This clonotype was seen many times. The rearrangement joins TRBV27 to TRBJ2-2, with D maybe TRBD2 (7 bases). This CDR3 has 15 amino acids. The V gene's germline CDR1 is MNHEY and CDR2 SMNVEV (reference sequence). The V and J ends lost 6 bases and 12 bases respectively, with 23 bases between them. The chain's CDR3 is CASREQGLTPGKLFF. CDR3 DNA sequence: TGTGCCAGCAGGGAACAGGGACTAACACCGGGGAAGCTGTTTTTT.

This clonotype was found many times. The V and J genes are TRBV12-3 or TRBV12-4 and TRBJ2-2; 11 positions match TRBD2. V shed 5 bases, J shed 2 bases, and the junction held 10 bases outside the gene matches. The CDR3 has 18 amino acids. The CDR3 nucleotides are TGTGCCAGCAGTCCCAGCCCTGGACTAGCGGGCAACACCGGGGAGCTGTTTTTT. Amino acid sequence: CASSPSPGLAGNTGELFF.

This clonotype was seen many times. This chain's CDR3 is CASSLVAGTYEQYF. CDR3 coding DNA: TGTGCCAGCAGTTTGGTAGCGGGGACCTACGAGCAGTACTTC. The chain employs TRBV28 and TRBJ2-7, with TRBD2 matching 8 bases. The V gene's germline CDR1 is MDHEN and CDR2 SYDVKM. The V gene end was trimmed by 3 bases and the J gene end by 2 bases; junction bases not matched to a gene: 3. This CDR3 has 14 residues.

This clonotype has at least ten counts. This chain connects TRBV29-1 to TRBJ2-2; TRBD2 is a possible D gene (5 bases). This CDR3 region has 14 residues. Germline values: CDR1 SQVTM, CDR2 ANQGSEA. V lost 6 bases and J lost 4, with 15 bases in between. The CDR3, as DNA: TGCAGCGTGCAGGACTCACGGGGCACCGGGGAGCTGTTTTTT. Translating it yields CSVQDSRGTGELFF.

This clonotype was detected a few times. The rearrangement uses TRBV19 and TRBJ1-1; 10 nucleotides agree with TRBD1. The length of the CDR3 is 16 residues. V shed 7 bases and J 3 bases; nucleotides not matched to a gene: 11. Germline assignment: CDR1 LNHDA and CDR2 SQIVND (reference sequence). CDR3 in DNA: TGTGCCAGTACCGACCGACAGGGGGCTCAGGACACTGAAGCTTTCTTT. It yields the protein CASTDRQGAQDTEAFF. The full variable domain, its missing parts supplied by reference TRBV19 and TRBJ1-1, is DGGITQSPKYLFRKEGQNVTLSCEQNLNHDAMYWYRQDPGQGLRLIYYSQIVNDFQKGDIAEGYSVSREKKESFPLTVTSAQKNPTAFYLCASTDRQGAQDTEAFFGQGTRLTVV.

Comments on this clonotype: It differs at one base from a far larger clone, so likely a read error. The CDR3 sequence: CASSLESTGELFF. CDR3 coding DNA: TGTGCCAGCAGCTTAGAATCCACCGGGGAGCTGTTTTTT. The chain uses TRBV7-7 and TRBJ2-2; unclear D gene. This CDR3 is built from 13 residues. V was trimmed by 1 base and J by 4 bases, leaving 4 bases between them. Germline lookup yields CDR1 SSHAT and CDR2 FNYEAQ (reference sequence).

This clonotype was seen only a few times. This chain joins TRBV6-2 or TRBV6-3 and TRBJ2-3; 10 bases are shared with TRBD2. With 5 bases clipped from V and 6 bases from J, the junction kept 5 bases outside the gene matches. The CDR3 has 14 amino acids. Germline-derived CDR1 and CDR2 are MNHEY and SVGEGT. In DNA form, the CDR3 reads TGTGCCAGCAGTCTAGCGGGAGCGGCTGATACGCAGTATTTT. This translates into CASSLAGAADTQYF.

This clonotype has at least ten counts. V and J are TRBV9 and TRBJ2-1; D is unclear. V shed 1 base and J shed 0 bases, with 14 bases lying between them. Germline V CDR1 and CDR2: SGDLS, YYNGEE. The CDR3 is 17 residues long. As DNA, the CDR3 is TGTGCCAGCAGCGTAAGGTCCGGGCTGGGCTCCTACAATGAGCAGTTCTTC. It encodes CASSVRSGLGSYNEQFF.

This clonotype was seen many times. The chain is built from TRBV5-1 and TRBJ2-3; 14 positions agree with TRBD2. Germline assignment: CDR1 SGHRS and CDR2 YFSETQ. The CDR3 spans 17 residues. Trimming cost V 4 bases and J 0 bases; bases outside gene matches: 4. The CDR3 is CASSEGLAGVSTDTQYF. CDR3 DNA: TGCGCCAGCAGCGAGGGACTAGCGGGAGTTAGCACAGATACGCAGTATTTT.

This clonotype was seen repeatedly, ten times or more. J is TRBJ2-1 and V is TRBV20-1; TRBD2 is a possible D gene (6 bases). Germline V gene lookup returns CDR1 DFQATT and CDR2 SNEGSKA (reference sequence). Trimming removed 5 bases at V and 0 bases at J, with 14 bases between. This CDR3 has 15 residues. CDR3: CSARMLAPSYNEQFF. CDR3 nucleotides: TGCAGTGCTCGCATGCTAGCGCCCTCCTACAATGAGCAGTTCTTC.

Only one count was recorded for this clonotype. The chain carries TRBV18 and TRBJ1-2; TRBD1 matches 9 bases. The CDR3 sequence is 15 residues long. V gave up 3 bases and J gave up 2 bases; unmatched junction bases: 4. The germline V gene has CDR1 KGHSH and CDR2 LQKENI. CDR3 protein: CASSPGQGENYGYTF. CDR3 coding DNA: TGTGCCAGCTCACCGGGACAGGGAGAAAACTATGGCTACACCTTC.

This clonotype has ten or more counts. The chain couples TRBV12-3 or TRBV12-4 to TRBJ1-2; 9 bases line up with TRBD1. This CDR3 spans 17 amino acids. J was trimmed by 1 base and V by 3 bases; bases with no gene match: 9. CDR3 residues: CASSFTLTGGYNYGYTF. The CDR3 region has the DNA TGTGCCAGCAGTTTTACCCTCACAGGGGGCTATAACTATGGCTACACCTTC.

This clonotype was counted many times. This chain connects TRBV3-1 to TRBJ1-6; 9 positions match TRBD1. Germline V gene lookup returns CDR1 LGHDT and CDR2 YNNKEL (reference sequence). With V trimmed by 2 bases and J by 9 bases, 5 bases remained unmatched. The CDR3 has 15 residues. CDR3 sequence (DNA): TGTGCCAGCAGCCAATCCGGGACAGGGCCTTCACCCCTCCACTTT. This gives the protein CASSQSGTGPSPLHF.

The CDR3 loop is CSAPIRGGTQYF. The DNA of the CDR3 is TGCAGTGCTCCCATACGGGGAGGTACGCAGTATTTT. The gene calls are TRBV20-1 and TRBJ2-3; TRBD2 might be the D (6 bases). CDR3 length: 12 residues. V was pared by 5 bases and J by 8 bases, with 14 bases between. Germline CDR1 is DFQATT and CDR2 is SNEGSKA (reference sequence).

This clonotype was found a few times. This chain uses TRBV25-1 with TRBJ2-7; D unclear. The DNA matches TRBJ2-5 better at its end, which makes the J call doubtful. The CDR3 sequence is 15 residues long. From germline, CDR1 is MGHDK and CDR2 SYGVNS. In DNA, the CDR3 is TGTGCCAGCAGTGATCCCCCCTCCGTGGGAGAGACCCAGTACTTC. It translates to CASSDPPSVGETQYF.

The CDR3 DNA reads as TGTGCCAGCAGCTTGGGGAGGAGGGACACCGGGGAGCTGTTTTTT. Protein: CASSLGRRDTGELFF. The V and J genes are TRBV5-5 and TRBJ2-2, with D perhaps matching TRBD2 (6 bases). Germline CDR1 is SGHKS and CDR2 is YYEKEE (reference sequence). The CDR3 loop spans 15 amino acids. Trimming left V 0 bases short and J 3 bases short, with 9 bases between. The variable domain in full, with the rest retrieved from reference TRBV5-5 and TRBJ2-2, is DAGVTQSPTHLIKTRGQQVTLRCSPISGHKSVSWYQQVLGQGPQFIFQYYEKEERGRGNFPDRFSARQFPNYSSELNVNALLLGDSALYLCASSLGRRDTGELFFGEGSRLTVL.

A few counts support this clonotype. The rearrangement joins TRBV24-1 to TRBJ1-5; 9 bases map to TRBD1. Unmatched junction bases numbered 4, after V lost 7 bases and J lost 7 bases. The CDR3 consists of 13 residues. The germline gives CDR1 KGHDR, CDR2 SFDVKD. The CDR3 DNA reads TGTGCCACCAGGGACAGGGGTGACCAGCCCCAGCATTTT. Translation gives CATRDRGDQPQHF.

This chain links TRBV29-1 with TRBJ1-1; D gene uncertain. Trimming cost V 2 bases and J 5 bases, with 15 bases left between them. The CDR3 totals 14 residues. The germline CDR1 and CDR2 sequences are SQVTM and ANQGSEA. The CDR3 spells CSVEKGRKGTEAFF. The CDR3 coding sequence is TGCAGCGTTGAAAAGGGCAGAAAAGGGACTGAAGCTTTCTTT.

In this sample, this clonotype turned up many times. As DNA, the CDR3 is TGTGCCAGCAGTTTATCAGTAAGCAATGAGCAGTTCTTC. This codes for CASSLSVSNEQFF. This rearrangement joins TRBV28 to TRBJ2-1; no definite D call. Germline CDR1 reads MDHEN; CDR2 reads SYDVKM. V was cut by 1 base and J by 6 bases, with 7 bases left in between. The CDR3 extends over 13 amino acids.

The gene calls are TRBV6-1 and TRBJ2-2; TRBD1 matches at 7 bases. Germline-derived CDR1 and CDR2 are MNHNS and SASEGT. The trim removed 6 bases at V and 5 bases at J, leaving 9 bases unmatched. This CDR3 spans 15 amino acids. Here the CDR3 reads CASRTRDRGTGELFF. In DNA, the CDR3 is TGTGCCAGCAGAACCCGGGACAGAGGTACCGGGGAGCTGTTTTTT.

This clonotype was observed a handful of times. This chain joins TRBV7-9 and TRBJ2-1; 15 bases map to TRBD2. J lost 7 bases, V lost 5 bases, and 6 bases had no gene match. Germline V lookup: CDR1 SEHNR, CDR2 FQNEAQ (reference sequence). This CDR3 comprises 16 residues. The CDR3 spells CASSPGTSGRPNEQFF. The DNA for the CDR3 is TGTGCCAGCAGCCCCGGGACTAGCGGGAGGCCGAATGAGCAGTTCTTC.

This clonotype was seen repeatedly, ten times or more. DNA for the CDR3: TGTGCCAGCAGCTCCGCGGCGGATCAGCCCCAGCATTTT. It yields the protein CASSSAADQPQHF. This chain links TRBV12-3 or TRBV12-4 with TRBJ1-5, with no clear D. The CDR3 has 13 amino acids. Trimming shortened V by 6 bases and J by 5 bases, and 11 bases separated the two germline ends.

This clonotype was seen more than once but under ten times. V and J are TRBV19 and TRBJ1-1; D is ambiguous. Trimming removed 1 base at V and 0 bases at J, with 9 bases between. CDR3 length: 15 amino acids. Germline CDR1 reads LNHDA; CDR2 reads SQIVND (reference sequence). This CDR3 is CASSIARGLNTEAFF. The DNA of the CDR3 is TGTGCCAGTAGTATAGCGCGGGGATTGAACACTGAAGCTTTCTTT.